The rows below give T cell receptor beta chains drawn from one sample of a study of T cells after yellow fever vaccination. TCRdb reprocessed the 5' RACE reads via MiXCR and lists one record per CDR3 protein. The repertoire holds approximately 550,000 distinct CDR3 sequences, with about 13% as singletons. The sequencing used PBMCs, collected on the day of the yellow fever booster vaccination. Receptors were obtained from a man between 25 and 39 years old who received the YFV17D yellow fever vaccine. Both conserved end residues are trimmed from each CDR3.

v_gene,j_gene,CDR3aa
TRBV5-1,TRBJ2-7,ASTFGWGVYEQY
TRBV11-2,TRBJ2-5,ASSLGGHFQETQY
TRBV15,TRBJ2-1,ATSQPTGADYNEQF
TRBV20-1,TRBJ2-3,SARGTGTTDTQY
TRBV19,TRBJ1-5,ASSITTGSNQPQH
TRBV20-1,TRBJ2-7,SARPGASYEQY
TRBV3-1,TRBJ2-2,ASSQDRASSGELF
TRBV7-2,TRBJ2-7,ASSLQGAFREQY
TRBV6-1,TRBJ2-3,ASRDGSEDTQY
TRBV28,TRBJ2-1,ASSDARVGSQQF
TRBV5-1,TRBJ2-5,ASSWGTGANQETQY
TRBV4-3,TRBJ2-7,ASSQGGGEQY
TRBV7-3,TRBJ2-1,ASSSSPGLALF
TRBV20-1,TRBJ2-7,SARDVAVTQY
TRBV5-1,TRBJ2-3,ASSRPQGSDTQY
TRBV7-8,TRBJ2-2,ASSLRLASNTGELF
TRBV7-2,TRBJ1-2,ASSLQGNEYYGYT
TRBV20-1,TRBJ2-3,SATKAGVTDTQY
TRBV7-9,TRBJ2-7,ASSAKLAGEREQY
TRBV10-3,TRBJ2-1,AISESFGEQF
TRBV7-2,TRBJ2-2,ASKMGRESTGELF
TRBV9,TRBJ2-7,ASSVGVGGSYEQY
TRBV6-2/TRBV6-3,TRBJ2-4,ASHPGQGMAKNIQY
TRBV7-2,TRBJ1-5,ASSLDGGLGPQH
TRBV20-1,TRBJ2-2,SASRTPGELF
TRBV20-1,TRBJ2-1,SANQGTSDTYNEQF
TRBV6-2/TRBV6-3,TRBJ2-5,ASSYAPETQY
TRBV6-1,TRBJ2-1,ASSPGISGRKHEQF
TRBV11-2,TRBJ2-5,ASSFEAQETQY
TRBV12-3/TRBV12-4,TRBJ2-5,ASSLGLAGTETQY
TRBV12-3/TRBV12-4,TRBJ2-2,ASSPLGAGGDTGELF
TRBV10-1,TRBJ2-2,ASSTGAGLNTGELF
TRBV6-2/TRBV6-3,TRBJ2-1,ASRTGLAYNEQF
TRBV29-1,TRBJ1-5,SVKEGLSNQPQH
TRBV10-2,TRBJ2-2,ASSEQGRTGELF